Here is one T cell receptor (beta chain) with its context. The investigators reverse transcribed all of the isolated RNA, so they sequenced expressed TCRB transcripts. The assay was immunoSEQ multiplex PCR, and TCRdb's table has in-frame clones only and misses some. The profile shows approximately 300,000 clones, 9.5% to 11% of them singletons. The sample comes from a study of beta chain features in type 1 diabetes. V lost 3 bases to trimming and J lost 1 base; unmatched junction nucleotides: 13. Germline lookup yields CDR1 GTSNPN and CDR2 SVGIG (reference sequence). This CDR3 contains 17 residues. The origin of this receptor is a woman aged 30 to 39 in good health. The chain carries TRBV30 and TRBJ2-7, with 9 bases lining up with TRBD2. Sequences were obtained from naive CD4+ T cells from blood. In DNA, the CDR3 is TGTGCCTGGAGCCCCAAAAGGGCTAGCGGGACGTCCTACGAGCAGTACTTC. This translates into CAWSPKRASGTSYEQYF.